This TCR beta chain was found in a study of OX40 agonist ivuxolimab in advanced cancers. Findings and caveats of the study: Both CD4+ and CD8+ T cell populations in blood had undergone clonal expansion by week 6 at 0.1 to 3.0 mg/kg.

V was trimmed by 4 bases and J by 5 bases, leaving 19 bases between them. The CDR3 sequence is 16 residues long. Germline V lookup: CDR1 SGHNT, CDR2 YYREEE (reference sequence). Measured with immunoSEQ multiplex PCR; TCRdb has only the in-frame clones, and not every one. This table holds about 24,000 clones, around 84% found once. This clone has a handful of counts. The antigen remains undetermined. The sequence derives from an adult with an advanced solid tumor such as melanoma, head and neck, liver or kidney cancer. The V call is TRBV5-4, the J call TRBJ1-5; the D gene is possibly TRBD1 (6 bases). The sequences come from CD4+ or CD8+ T cells sorted from blood, collected in a trial of the OX40 agonist ivuxolimab. This chain's CDR3 is CASSMGGGSSDQPQHF. The CDR3 nucleotides read TGTGCCAGCAGCATGGGGGGCGGGTCCTCAGATCAGCCCCAGCATTTT.